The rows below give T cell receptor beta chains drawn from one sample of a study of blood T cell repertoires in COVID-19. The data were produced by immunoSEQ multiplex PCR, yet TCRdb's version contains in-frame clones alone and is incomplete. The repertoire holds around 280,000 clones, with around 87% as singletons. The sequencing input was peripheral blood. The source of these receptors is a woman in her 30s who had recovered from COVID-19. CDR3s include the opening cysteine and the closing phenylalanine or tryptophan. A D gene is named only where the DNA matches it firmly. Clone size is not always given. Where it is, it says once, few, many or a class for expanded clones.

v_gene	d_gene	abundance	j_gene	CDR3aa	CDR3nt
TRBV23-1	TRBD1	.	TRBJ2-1	CASSVQRGTGFRGEQFF	TGCGCCAGCAGTGTTCAAAGAGGGACAGGGTTCAGGGGTGAGCAGTTCTTC
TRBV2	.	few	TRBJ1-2	CASSEEVLDGYTF	TGTGCCAGCAGTGAGGAGGTTTTGGATGGCTACACCTTC
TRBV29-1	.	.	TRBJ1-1	CSGGPRGKTEAFF	TGCAGCGGTGGGCCCAGGGGAAAGACTGAAGCTTTCTTT
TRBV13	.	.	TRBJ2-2	CASSLLPDTGELFF	TGTGCCAGCAGCTTACTGCCGGACACCGGGGAGCTGTTTTTT
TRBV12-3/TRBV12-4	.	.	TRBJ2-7	CASSLMALSGQYF	TGTGCCAGCAGTTTAATGGCGTTGAGCGGGCAGTACTTC
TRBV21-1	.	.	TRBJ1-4	CASSKRTARGKLFF	TGTGCCAGCAGCAAACGGACAGCGAGGGGAAAACTGTTTTTT
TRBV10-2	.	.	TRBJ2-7	CASSESRAYEQYF	TGCGCCAGCAGTGAGAGCAGGGCCTACGAGCAGTACTTC
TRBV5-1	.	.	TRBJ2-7	CASSLQGYYEQYF	TGCGCCAGCAGCCTGCAGGGATACTACGAGCAGTACTTC
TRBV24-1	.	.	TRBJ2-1	CATSDPLDSSYNEQFF	TGTGCCACCAGTGATCCCCTTGACAGCTCCTACAATGAGCAGTTCTTC
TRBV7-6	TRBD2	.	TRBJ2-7	CASSSTTSGGAYEQYF	TGTGCCAGCAGCTCTACCACTAGCGGGGGAGCCTACGAGCAGTACTTC
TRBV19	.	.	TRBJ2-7	CASSMTDSYEQYF	TGTGCCAGTAGTATGACAGACTCCTACGAGCAGTACTTC
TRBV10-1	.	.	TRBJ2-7	CASSEDTQGEQYF	TGCGCCAGCAGTGAGGACACTCAAGGCGAGCAGTACTTC
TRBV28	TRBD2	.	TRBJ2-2	CASSLGGIGELFF	TGTGCCAGCAGTTTGGGAGGGATCGGGGAGCTGTTTTTT
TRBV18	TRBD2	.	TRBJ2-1	CASSLGLAGDRDEQFF	TGTGCCAGCTCCCTAGGACTAGCGGGAGATCGGGATGAGCAGTTCTTC
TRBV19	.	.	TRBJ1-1	CATWGSMNTEAFF	TGTGCCACTTGGGGCAGCATGAACACTGAAGCTTTCTTT
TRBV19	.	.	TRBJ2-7	CASSIGTGGFHEQYF	TGTGCCAGTAGTATAGGCACCGGGGGTTTCCACGAGCAGTACTTC
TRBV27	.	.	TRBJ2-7	CASSRTGPISSYEQYF	TGTGCCAGCAGCCGTACAGGGCCAATTAGCTCCTACGAGCAGTACTTC
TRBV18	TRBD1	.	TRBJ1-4	CASSPRIGPQGNEKLFF	TGTGCCAGCTCACCGCGAATCGGACCACAGGGGAATGAAAAACTGTTTTTT
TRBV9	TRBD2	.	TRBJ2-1	CASRITSGVGNEQFF	TGTGCCAGCAGAATCACTAGCGGGGTCGGGAATGAGCAGTTCTTC
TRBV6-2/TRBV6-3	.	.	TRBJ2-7	CASSYSRSSYEQYF	TGTGCCAGCAGTTACTCTAGGAGCTCCTACGAGCAGTACTTC
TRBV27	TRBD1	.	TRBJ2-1	CASSFRGTEQFF	TGTGCCAGCAGTTTCAGGGGGACTGAGCAGTTCTTC
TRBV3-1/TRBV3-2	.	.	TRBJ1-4	CASSQDITGKNEKLFF	TGTGCCAGCAGCCAAGATATTACAGGGAAGAATGAAAAACTGTTTTTT
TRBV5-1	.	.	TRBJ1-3	CASSLPGNTIYF	TGCGCCAGCAGCCTACCTGGAAACACCATATATTTT